This T cell receptor (beta chain) was documented in a study of blood T cell repertoires in COVID-19. Some clones are missing from TCRdb's copy, which holds only in-frame ones; the method was immunoSEQ multiplex PCR. The sample carries hundreds of thousands of clones, around 88% recorded once. V shed 5 bases and J 7 bases; nucleotides not matched to a gene: 10. The CDR3 has 15 residues. Germline V gene data show CDR1 as SGHNT and CDR2 as YENEEA. The V call is TRBV11-3, the J call TRBJ1-3; the match to TRBD1 covers 8 bases. This TCR derives from a young woman who had been exposed to COVID-19. What was sequenced was PBMCs or T cells enriched from blood (not recorded which). The CDR3 spells CASSGTGTGGNTIYF. In DNA, the CDR3 is TGTGCCAGCAGCGGGACAGGCACGGGGGGTAACACCATATATTTT.